This T cell receptor (beta chain) was retrieved from a study of shared clonotypes between healthy human individuals. Between the trimmed V and J ends, which lost 0 bases and 3 bases, there was a span of 16 bases. Per germline, CDR1 ENHRY and CDR2 SYGVKD. The CDR3 is 17 amino acids. Generated by immunoSEQ multiplex PCR, the TCRdb table keeps only in-frame clones and is missing some. The repertoire holds some 2.3 million clones, with approximately 95% as singletons. The J gene is TRBJ2-3, the V gene TRBV10-3, with D possibly matching TRBD2 (5 bases). This clonotype originated in a man between 18 and 29 years old in good health. Some clones in this sample may be carry-over from other donors' samples. The material sequenced was naive CD4+ T cells from PBMCs. This sample's subset: CD45RA+ positively selected. DNA for the CDR3: TGTGCCATCAGTGAGTCGAACGCGAACAAGCGGACAGATACGCAGTATTTT. This gives the protein CAISESNANKRTDTQYF.